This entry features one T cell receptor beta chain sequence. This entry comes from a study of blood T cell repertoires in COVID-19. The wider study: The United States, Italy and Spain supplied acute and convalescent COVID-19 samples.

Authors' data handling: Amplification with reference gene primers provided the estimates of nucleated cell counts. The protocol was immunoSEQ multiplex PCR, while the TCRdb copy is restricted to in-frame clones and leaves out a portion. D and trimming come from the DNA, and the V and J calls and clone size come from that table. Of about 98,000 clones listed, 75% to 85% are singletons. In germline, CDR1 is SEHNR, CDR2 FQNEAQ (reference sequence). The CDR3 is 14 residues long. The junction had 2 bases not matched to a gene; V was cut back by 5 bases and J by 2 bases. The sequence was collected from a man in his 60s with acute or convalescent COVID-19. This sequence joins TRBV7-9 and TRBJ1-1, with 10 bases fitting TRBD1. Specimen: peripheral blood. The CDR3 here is CASSVTGGNTEAFF. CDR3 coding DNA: TGTGCCAGCAGCGTGACAGGGGGCAACACTGAAGCTTTCTTT.